This passage covers 19 T cell receptor beta chains from one sample sequenced in a study of control samples from healthy donors and cancer patients (dated by TCRdb to about 2020). Library prep was done by the immunoSEQ multiplex PCR assay. TCRdb holds this immuneACCESS table with in-frame rearrangements only. Some clones are missing; in checked studies, unresolved V genes explain under half, and the rest has no known cause. In all, the sample holds more than 110,000 clones, and approximately 92% of those were seen once. The ten top clones hold approximately 11% of the sample. The sequenced sample was blood. Receptors originate from a man between 25 and 39 years old in good health.

Here the CDR3 DNA reads TGTGCTAGTGGTACAGGACATCAGCCCCAGCATTTT. Protein: CASGTGHQPQHF. The rearrangement uses TRBV12-5 and TRBJ1-5; D possibly corresponds to TRBD1 (5 bases). V was shortened by 5 bases and J by 5 bases, with 7 bases between the two germline ends. The V gene's germline CDR1 is LGHNT and CDR2 FRNRAP. CDR3 length equals 12 residues. The whole variable domain, remainder taken from reference TRBV12-5 and TRBJ1-5, is DARVTQTPRHKVTEMGQEVTMRCQPILGHNTVFWYRQTMMQGLELLAYFRNRAPLDDSGMPKDRFSAEMPDATLATLKIQPSEPRDSAVYFCASGTGHQPQHFGDGTRLSIL.

In this sample, this clone turned up once. The J gene is TRBJ2-3, the V gene TRBV11-2; D is tentatively TRBD1 or TRBD2 (5 bases each). The germline gives CDR1 SGHAT, CDR2 FQNNGV. V dropped 1 base and J dropped 0 bases, with 17 bases sitting between them. The CDR3 sequence is 18 residues long. Written as DNA, the CDR3 is TGTGCCAGCAGCTTAGCCACAATCGGGACGGGAAGCACAGATACGCAGTATTTT. This sequence encodes CASSLATIGTGSTDTQYF.

The rearrangement joins TRBV9 to TRBJ2-1; D ambiguous. V gave up 4 bases and J gave up 5 bases, with 4 bases separating them. Germline V CDR1 and CDR2: SGDLS, YYNGEE. The CDR3 contains 11 residues. CDR3 residues: CASSLNNEQFF. The CDR3 DNA follows: TGTGCCAGCAGCCTTAACAATGAGCAGTTCTTC.

The rearrangement joins TRBV6-5 to TRBJ1-3, with D perhaps matching TRBD1 (6 bases). Germline lookup yields CDR1 MNHEY and CDR2 SVGAGI. Trimming took 7 bases from V and 1 from J, leaving 14 bases between them. The CDR3 loop spans 15 amino acids. In DNA, the CDR3 is TGTGCCAGCATTAAAGACAGGAGATCTGGAAACACCATATATTTT. Its protein product is CASIKDRRSGNTIYF.

Written as DNA, the CDR3 is TGTGCCACCAGCGGAGGAATTACCGCAACTAATGAAAAACTGTTTTTT. It specifies CATSGGITATNEKLFF. The genes are TRBV15 and TRBJ1-4, with D unresolved. The germline V and J ends were trimmed by 5 bases and 0 bases, with 13 bases remaining between them. CDR3 size: 16 residues. Germline V gene sequence: CDR1 LNHNV, CDR2 YYDKDF (reference sequence).

This clone was counted a single time. The chain is built from TRBV25-1 and TRBJ2-7; the D is unclear. The CDR3 loop spans 12 amino acids. Germline assignment: CDR1 MGHDK and CDR2 SYGVNS. V shed 10 bases and J shed 3 bases, with 13 bases lying between them. DNA of the CDR3: TGTGCCACCTCTACAGCACTCTACGAGCAGTACTTC. Protein sequence: CATSTALYEQYF.

The gene calls are TRBV28 and TRBJ2-7; the match to TRBD1 covers 7 bases. The germline CDR1 and CDR2 sequences are MDHEN and SYDVKM. V dropped 2 bases and J dropped 3; count of bases not matched to a gene: 16. The CDR3 covers 18 residues. The DNA for the CDR3 is TGTGCCAGCAGTTTAAAAACAGGGGTCACCGGACGAGACTACGAGCAGTACTTC. This codes for CASSLKTGVTGRDYEQYF.

The chain couples TRBV2 to TRBJ1-1; 8 positions agree with TRBD1. V lost 8 bases to trimming and J lost 4 bases; unmatched junction nucleotides: 6. The germline V gene has CDR1 SNHLY and CDR2 FYNNEI. This CDR3 contains 13 residues. CDR3 sequence: CASGITGGTEAFF. As DNA, the CDR3 is TGTGCCAGCGGCATAACAGGGGGCACTGAAGCTTTCTTT.

This chain links TRBV7-2 with TRBJ2-4; D is undetermined. The CDR3 has 15 residues. V was trimmed by 2 bases and J by 4 bases, leaving 12 bases between them. The germline gives CDR1 SGHTA, CDR2 FQGNSA. For the CDR3, the DNA is TGTGCCAGCAGCTTACCTGGTCTGGGGAAAAACATTCAGTACTTC. It is translated as CASSLPGLGKNIQYF.

This clone was counted once. The rearrangement uses TRBV30 and TRBJ1-4; D may be TRBD1 (5 bases). There are 14 residues in the CDR3. Germline CDR1 reads GTSNPN; CDR2 reads SVGIG (reference sequence). V was shortened by 4 bases and J by 10 bases, with 19 bases between the two germline ends. The CDR3 loop reads CAWNHLLGPGKLFF. CDR3 DNA: TGTGCCTGGAACCACCTGTTGGGGCCGGGAAAACTGTTTTTT.

About this clone itself: Other DNA sequences in the same sample also yield this CDR3. The V gene is TRBV12-3 or TRBV12-4, the J gene TRBJ2-7; 7 positions agree with TRBD1. This CDR3 region has 12 residues. Losses at the gene ends were 5 bases for V and 8 bases for J; bases not matched to a gene: 6. The CDR3 DNA reads TGTGCCAGCAGTCAGGACAGGTCCCAGCAGTACTTC. This gives the protein CASSQDRSQQYF.

The chain uses TRBV7-8 and TRBJ1-4; no reliable D call. From germline, CDR1 is SGHVS and CDR2 FQNEAQ. V lost 5 bases, J lost 2 bases, and 12 bases lay in between. This CDR3 spans 15 amino acids. In nucleotides, the CDR3 is TGTGCCAGCAGCCCCCCGGGGTATACTAATGAAAAACTGTTTTTT. Its protein is CASSPPGYTNEKLFF.

This clone was detected only once. V usage is TRBV11-2 and J usage is TRBJ1-6; D gene uncertain. The CDR3 covers 14 residues. CDR1 and CDR2 (germline): SGHAT, FQNNGV. Between the trimmed V and J ends, which lost 4 bases and 6 bases, there was a span of 10 bases. The DNA of the CDR3 is TGTGCCAGCAGCTCGCTATCGGGTAATTCACCCCTCCACTTT. Translating it yields CASSSLSGNSPLHF.

DNA for the CDR3: TGTGCCAGCAGTTCGGCTACCCTTCAGACTAGCGGGTTAATCTACGAGCAGTACTTC. Its protein is CASSSATLQTSGLIYEQYF. V is TRBV28 and J is TRBJ2-7; 10 bases fit TRBD2. V shed 4 bases and J 3 bases; nucleotides not matched to a gene: 18. The CDR3 is made up of 19 amino acids. Looked up from germline, CDR1 is MDHEN and CDR2 is SYDVKM.

The genes are TRBV27 and TRBJ1-1; D possibly corresponds to TRBD1 (5 bases). Per germline, CDR1 MNHEY and CDR2 SMNVEV (reference sequence). This CDR3 spans 13 amino acids. The germline V and J ends were trimmed by 3 bases and 5 bases, with 10 bases remaining between them. The CDR3 DNA is TGTGCCAGCAGTTTCTTAGGGGAAACTGAAGCTTTCTTT. As protein: CASSFLGETEAFF.

This chain links TRBV19 with TRBJ1-4; D gene ambiguous. Germline CDR1 and CDR2: LNHDA and SQIVND (reference sequence). There are 15 residues in the CDR3. V was clipped by 7 bases and J by 0 bases, with 12 bases between them. This chain's CDR3 is CASNLARSTNEKLFF. CDR3 coding DNA: TGTGCCAGTAACCTGGCAAGGTCAACTAATGAAAAACTGTTTTTT. Variable domain in full (rest from reference TRBV19 and TRBJ1-4): DGGITQSPKYLFRKEGQNVTLSCEQNLNHDAMYWYRQDPGQGLRLIYYSQIVNDFQKGDIAEGYSVSREKKESFPLTVTSAQKNPTAFYLCASNLARSTNEKLFFGSGTQLSVL.

The chain links TRBV5-4 to TRBJ2-7, with D unclear. Looked up from germline, CDR1 is SGHNT and CDR2 is YYREEE (reference sequence). This CDR3 contains 13 residues. With 3 bases removed from V and 6 bases from J, the gap between germline ends came to 13 bases. CDR3 DNA sequence: TGTGCCAGCAGCTACAAAGCCGACGGCGAGCAGTACTTC. Amino acids: CASSYKADGEQYF.

The rearrangement joins TRBV6-5 to TRBJ1-2; D call uncertain. The CDR3 has 12 residues. CDR1 and CDR2 (germline): MNHEY, SVGAGI. V lost 6 bases, J lost 6 bases, and 11 bases lay in between. The CDR3 bases are TGTGCCAGCAGGGTAGGGATTAATGGCTACACCTTC. Protein product: CASRVGINGYTF.

This chain links TRBV6-5 with TRBJ2-7; no clear D gene. The CDR3 totals 11 residues. The V end lost 8 bases, the J end lost 6 bases, and 11 bases lay between the germline ends. From germline, CDR1 is MNHEY and CDR2 SVGAGI. In nucleotides, the CDR3 is TGTGCCAGCCGGGCCCCTGGCGAGCAGTACTTC. As protein: CASRAPGEQYF.